The present TCR beta chain was sequenced within a study of cytomegalovirus exposure and HLA in healthy donors. Study-wide points: That first-cohort TCR clusters tended to co-occur in the approximately 120 validation repertoires was found in a later analysis.

Libraries were prepared by immunoSEQ multiplex PCR; TCRdb keeps only in-frame clonotypes and omits some of them. The top ten clones hold about 12% of a sample with about 250,000 clones, about 90% of them seen once. On this clone: The antigen is unknown.

V lost 7 bases, J lost 0 bases, and 10 bases stayed unmatched. The length of the CDR3 is 16 residues. CDR1 is LNHDA, CDR2 SQIVND, per germline (reference sequence). From the roughly 110-subject validation cohort, which was separate from the roughly 700-subject first cohort, the donors were drawn. The sample consisted of PBMCs. The source of this sequence is a man aged 18 to 30 in good health and CMV-seropositive. The gene calls are TRBV19 and TRBJ2-3, with TRBD2 identical over 7 bases. CDR3: CASTPPSGESTDTQYF. In nucleotides, the CDR3 is TGTGCCAGTACCCCTCCAAGCGGGGAGAGCACAGATACGCAGTATTTT.